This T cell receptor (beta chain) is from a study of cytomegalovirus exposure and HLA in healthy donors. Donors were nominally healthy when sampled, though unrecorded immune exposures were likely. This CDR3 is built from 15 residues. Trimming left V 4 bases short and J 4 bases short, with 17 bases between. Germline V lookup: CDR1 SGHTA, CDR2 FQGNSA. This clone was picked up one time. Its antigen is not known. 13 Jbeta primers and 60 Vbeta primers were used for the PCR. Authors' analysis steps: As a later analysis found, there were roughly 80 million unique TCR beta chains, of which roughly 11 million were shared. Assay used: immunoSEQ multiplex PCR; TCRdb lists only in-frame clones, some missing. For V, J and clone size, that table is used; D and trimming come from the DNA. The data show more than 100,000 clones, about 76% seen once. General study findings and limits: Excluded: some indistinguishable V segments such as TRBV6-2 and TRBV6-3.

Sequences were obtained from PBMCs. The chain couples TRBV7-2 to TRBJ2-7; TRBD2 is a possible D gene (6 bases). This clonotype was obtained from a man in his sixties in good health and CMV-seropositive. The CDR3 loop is CASSSLPGAPYEQYF. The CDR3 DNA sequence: TGTGCCAGCAGCTCCCTGCCGGGAGCTCCATACGAGCAGTACTTC.